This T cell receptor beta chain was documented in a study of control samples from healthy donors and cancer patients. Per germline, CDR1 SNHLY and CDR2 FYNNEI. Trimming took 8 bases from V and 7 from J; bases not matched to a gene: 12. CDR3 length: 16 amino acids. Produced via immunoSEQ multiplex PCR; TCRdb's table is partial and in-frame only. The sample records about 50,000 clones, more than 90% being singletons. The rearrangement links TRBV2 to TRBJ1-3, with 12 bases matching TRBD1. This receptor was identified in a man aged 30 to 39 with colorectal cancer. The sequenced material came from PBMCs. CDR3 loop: CASSRGGTGGANTIYF. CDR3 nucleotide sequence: TGTGCCAGCTCTCGAGGGGGGACAGGGGGCGCGAACACCATATATTTT.